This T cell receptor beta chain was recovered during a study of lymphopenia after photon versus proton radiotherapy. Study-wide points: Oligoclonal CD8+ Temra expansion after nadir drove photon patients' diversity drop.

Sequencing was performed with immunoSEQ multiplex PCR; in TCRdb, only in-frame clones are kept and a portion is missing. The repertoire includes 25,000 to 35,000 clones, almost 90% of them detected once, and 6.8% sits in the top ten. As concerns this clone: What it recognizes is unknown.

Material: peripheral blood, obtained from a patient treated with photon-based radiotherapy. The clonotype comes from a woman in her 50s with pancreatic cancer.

As DNA, the CDR3 is TGTGCCAGCAGTCCGGGGACAGGAGCCGAAAAACTGTTTTTT. Translation gives CASSPGTGAEKLFF. The chain recombines TRBV27 with TRBJ1-4; 8 bases map to TRBD1. V lost 5 bases and J lost 8; bases outside the gene matches: 7. The length of the CDR3 is 14 residues. In germline, CDR1 is MNHEY, CDR2 SMNVEV (reference sequence).